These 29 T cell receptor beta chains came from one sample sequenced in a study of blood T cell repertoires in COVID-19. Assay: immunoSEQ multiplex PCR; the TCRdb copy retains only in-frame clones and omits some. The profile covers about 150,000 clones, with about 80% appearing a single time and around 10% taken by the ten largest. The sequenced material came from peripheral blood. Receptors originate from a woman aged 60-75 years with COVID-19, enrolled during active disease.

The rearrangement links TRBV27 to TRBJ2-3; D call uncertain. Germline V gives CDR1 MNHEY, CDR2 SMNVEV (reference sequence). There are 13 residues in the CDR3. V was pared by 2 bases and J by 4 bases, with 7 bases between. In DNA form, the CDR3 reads TGTGCCAGCAGTTTACGGGTTTCAGATACGCAGTATTTT. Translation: CASSLRVSDTQYF.

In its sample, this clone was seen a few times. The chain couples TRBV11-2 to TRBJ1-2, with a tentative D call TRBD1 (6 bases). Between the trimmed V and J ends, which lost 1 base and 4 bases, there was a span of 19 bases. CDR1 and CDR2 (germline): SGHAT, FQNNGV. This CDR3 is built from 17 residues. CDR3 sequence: CASSLASRGWALYGYTF. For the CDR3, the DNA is TGTGCCAGCAGCTTAGCATCAAGGGGGTGGGCGCTCTATGGCTACACCTTC. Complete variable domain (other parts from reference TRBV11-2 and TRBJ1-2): EAGVAQSPRYKIIEKRQSVAFWCNPISGHATLYWYQQILGQGPKLLIQFQNNGVVDDSQLPKDRFSAERLKGVDSTLKIQPAKLEDSAVYLCASSLASRGWALYGYTFGSGTRLTVV.

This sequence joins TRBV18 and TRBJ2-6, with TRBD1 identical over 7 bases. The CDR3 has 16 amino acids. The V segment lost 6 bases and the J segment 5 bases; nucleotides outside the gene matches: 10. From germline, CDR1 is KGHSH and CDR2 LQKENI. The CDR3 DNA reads TGTGCCAGCTCGCTGGACAGGTTTGGGAGGGCCAACGTCCTGACTTTC. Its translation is CASSLDRFGRANVLTF.

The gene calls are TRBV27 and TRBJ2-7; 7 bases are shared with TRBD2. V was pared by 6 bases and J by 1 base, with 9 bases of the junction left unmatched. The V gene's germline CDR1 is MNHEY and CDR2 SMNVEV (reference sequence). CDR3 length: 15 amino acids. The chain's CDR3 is CASSPGAGESYEQYF. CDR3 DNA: TGTGCCAGCAGCCCCGGGGCGGGAGAATCCTACGAGCAGTACTTC.

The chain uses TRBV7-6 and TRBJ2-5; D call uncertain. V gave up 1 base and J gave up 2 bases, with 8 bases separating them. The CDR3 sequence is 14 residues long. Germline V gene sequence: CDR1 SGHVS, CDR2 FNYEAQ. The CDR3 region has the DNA TGTGCCAGCAGCTTAGGAGGAGTACAAGAGACCCAGTACTTC. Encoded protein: CASSLGGVQETQYF.

CDR3 protein: CASSVGPGGQGSPLHF. CDR3 bases: TGTGCCAGCAGCGTAGGCCCAGGCGGACAGGGTTCACCCCTCCACTTT. The chain combines TRBV9 with TRBJ1-6; TRBD1 matches at 8 bases. V shed 0 bases, J shed 9 bases, and the junction held 8 bases outside the gene matches. Germline CDR1 is SGDLS and CDR2 is YYNGEE. The CDR3 totals 16 residues.

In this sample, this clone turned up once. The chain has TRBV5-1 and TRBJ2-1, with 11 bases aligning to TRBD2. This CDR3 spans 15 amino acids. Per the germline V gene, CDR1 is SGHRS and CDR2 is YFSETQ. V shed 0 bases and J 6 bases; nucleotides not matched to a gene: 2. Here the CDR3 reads CASSLVSGRVNEQFF. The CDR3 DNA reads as TGCGCCAGCAGCTTGGTTAGCGGGAGGGTCAATGAGCAGTTCTTC.

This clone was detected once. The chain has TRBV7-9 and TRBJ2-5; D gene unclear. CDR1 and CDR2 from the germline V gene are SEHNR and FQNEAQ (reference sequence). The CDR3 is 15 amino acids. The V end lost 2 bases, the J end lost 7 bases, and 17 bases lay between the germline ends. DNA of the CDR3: TGTGCCAGCAGCTTAAGTAGGCAGGCCGAAGGGACCCAGTACTTC. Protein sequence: CASSLSRQAEGTQYF.

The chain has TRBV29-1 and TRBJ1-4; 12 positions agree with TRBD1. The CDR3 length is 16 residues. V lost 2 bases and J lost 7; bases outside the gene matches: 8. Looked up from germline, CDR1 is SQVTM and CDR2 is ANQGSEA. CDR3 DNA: TGCAGCGTTGAATGGGTGGGACAGGGGGCGCCTGAAAAACTGTTTTTT. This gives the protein CSVEWVGQGAPEKLFF.

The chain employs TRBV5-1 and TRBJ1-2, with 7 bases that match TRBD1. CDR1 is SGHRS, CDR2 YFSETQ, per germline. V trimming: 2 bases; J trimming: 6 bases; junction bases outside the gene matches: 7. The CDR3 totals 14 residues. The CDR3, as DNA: TGCGCCAGCAGCTTAGGGGGCCTGGGCGATGGCTACACCTTC. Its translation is CASSLGGLGDGYTF. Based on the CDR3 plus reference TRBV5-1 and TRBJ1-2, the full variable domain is KAGVTQTPRYLIKTRGQQVTLSCSPISGHRSVSWYQQTPGQGLQFLFEYFSETQRNKGNFPGRFSGRQFSNSRSEMNVSTLELGDSALYLCASSLGGLGDGYTFGSGTRLTVV.

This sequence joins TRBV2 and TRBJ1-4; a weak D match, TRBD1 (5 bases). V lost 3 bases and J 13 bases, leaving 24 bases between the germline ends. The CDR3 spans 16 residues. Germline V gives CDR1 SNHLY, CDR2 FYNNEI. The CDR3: CASSERRTGRGVGLFF. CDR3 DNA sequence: TGTGCCAGCAGTGAGCGACGGACGGGCCGGGGGGTTGGACTGTTTTTT. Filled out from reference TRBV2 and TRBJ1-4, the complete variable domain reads EPEVTQTPSHQVTQMGQEVILRCVPISNHLYFYWYRQILGQKVEFLVSFYNNEISEKSEIFDDQFSVERPDGSNFTLKIRSTKLEDSAMYFCASSERRTGRGVGLFFGSGTQLSVL.

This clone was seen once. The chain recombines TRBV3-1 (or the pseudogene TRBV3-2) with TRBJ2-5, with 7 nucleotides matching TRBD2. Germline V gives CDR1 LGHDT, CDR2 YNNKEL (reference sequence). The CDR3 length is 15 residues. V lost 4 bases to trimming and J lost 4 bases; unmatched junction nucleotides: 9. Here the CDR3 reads CASSLRDGGRETQYF. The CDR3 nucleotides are TGTGCCAGCAGCCTCCGGGACGGGGGGAGAGAGACCCAGTACTTC.

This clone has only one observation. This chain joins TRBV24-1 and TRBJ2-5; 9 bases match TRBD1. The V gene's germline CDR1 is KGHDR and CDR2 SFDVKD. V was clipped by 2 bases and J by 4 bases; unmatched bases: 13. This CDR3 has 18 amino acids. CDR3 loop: CATSDSTSDRGNVETQYF. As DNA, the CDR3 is TGTGCCACCAGTGATTCCACTTCCGACAGGGGGAACGTAGAGACCCAGTACTTC.

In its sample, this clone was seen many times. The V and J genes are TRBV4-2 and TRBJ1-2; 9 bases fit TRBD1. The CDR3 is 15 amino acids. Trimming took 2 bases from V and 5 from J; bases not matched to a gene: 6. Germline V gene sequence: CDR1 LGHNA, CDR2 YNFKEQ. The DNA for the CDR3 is TGTGCCAGCAGCCAATACAGGGGGCGAGAATATGGCTACACCTTC. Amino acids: CASSQYRGREYGYTF.

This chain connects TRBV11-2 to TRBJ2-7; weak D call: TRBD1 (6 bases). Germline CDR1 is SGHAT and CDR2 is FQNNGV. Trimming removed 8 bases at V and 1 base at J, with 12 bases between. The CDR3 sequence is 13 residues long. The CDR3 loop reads CASANRVSYEQYF. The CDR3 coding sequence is TGTGCCAGCGCCAACAGGGTGTCCTACGAGCAGTACTTC.

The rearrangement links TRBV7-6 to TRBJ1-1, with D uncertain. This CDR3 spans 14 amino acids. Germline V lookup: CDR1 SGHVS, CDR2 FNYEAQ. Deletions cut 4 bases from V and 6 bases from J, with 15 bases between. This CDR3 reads CASSSHLSGAEAFF. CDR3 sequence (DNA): TGTGCCAGCAGCTCCCACCTTAGCGGGGCTGAAGCTTTCTTT.

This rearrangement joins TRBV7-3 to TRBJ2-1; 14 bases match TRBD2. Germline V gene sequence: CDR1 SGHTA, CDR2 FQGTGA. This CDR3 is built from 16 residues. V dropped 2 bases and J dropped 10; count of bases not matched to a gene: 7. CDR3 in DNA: TGTGCCAGCAGCTTACAAGGGACTAGCGGGAGATACGAGCAGTTCTTC. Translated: CASSLQGTSGRYEQFF.

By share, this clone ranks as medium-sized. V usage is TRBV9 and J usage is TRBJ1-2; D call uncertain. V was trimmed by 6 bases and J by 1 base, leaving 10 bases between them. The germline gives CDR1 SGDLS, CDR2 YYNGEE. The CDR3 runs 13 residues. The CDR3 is CASTPAVNYGYTF. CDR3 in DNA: TGTGCCAGCACCCCCGCGGTTAACTATGGCTACACCTTC. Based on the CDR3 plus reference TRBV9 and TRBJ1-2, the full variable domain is DSGVTQTPKHLITATGQRVTLRCSPRSGDLSVYWYQQSLDQGLQFLIQYYNGEERAKGNILERFSAQQFPDLHSELNLSSLELGDSALYFCASTPAVNYGYTFGSGTRLTVV.

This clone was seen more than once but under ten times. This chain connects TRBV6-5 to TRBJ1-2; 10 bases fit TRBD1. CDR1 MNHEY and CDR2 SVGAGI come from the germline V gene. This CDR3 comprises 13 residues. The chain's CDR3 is CLVIRDRGFGYTF. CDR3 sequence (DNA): TGTCTAGTAATCCGGGACAGGGGATTTGGCTACACCTTC.

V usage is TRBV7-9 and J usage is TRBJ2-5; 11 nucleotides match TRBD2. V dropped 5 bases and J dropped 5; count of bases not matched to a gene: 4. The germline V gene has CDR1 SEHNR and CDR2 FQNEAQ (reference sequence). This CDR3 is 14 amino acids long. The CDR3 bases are TGTGCCAGCAGCCAAACTAGCGGGAGTGAGACCCAGTACTTC. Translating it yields CASSQTSGSETQYF.

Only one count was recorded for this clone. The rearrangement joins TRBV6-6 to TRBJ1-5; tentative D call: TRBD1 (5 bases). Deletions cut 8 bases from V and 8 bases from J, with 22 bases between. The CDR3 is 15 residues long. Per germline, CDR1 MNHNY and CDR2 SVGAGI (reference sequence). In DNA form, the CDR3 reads TGTGCCAGCGGGGGGGGACGGGGAACAAATGAGCCCCAGCATTTT. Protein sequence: CASGGGRGTNEPQHF.

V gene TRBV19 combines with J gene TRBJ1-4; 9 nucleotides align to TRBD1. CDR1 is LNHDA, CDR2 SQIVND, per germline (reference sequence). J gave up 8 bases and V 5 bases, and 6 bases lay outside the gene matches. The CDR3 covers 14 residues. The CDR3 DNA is TGTGCCAGTAGTGTGGGACAGGGCGGAGAAAAACTGTTTTTT. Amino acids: CASSVGQGGEKLFF.

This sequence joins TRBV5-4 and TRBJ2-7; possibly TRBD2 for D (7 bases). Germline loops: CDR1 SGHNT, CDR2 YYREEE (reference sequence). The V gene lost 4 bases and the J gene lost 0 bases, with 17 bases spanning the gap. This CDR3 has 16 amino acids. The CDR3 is CASSRGGGASSYEQYV. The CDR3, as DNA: TGTGCCAGCAGCCGTGGAGGGGGGGCTAGCTCCTACGAGCAGTACGTC.

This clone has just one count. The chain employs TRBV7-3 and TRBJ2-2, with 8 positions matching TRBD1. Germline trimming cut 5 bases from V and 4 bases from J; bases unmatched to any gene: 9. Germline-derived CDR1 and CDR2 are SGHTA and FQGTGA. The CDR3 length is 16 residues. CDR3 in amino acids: CASSVHRGRITGELFF. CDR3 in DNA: TGTGCCAGCAGCGTTCACAGGGGGAGGATCACCGGGGAGCTGTTTTTT.

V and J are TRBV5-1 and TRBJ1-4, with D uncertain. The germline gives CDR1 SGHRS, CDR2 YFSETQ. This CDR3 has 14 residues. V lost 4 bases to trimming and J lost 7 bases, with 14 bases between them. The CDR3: CASSGTRLGEKLFF. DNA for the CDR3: TGCGCCAGCAGCGGCACCAGGCTTGGTGAAAAACTGTTTTTT.

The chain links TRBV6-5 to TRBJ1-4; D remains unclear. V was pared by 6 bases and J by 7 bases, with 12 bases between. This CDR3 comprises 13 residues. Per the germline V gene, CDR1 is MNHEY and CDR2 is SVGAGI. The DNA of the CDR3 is TGTGCCAGCAGCCCACGTCCAGGTGAAAAACTGTTTTTT. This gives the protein CASSPRPGEKLFF.

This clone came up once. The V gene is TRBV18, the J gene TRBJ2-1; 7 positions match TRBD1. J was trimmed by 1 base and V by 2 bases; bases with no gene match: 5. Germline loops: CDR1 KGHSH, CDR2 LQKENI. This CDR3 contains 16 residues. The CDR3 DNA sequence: TGTGCCAGCTCACCAGCAGGGGGTGGGTCCTACAATGAGCAGTTCTTC. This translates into CASSPAGGGSYNEQFF.

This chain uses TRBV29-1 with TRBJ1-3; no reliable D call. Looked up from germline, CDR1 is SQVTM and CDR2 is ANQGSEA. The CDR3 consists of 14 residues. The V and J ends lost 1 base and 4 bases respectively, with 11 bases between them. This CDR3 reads CSVEGGPLGNTIYF. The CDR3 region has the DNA TGCAGCGTTGAAGGAGGTCCGCTGGGAAACACCATATATTTT.

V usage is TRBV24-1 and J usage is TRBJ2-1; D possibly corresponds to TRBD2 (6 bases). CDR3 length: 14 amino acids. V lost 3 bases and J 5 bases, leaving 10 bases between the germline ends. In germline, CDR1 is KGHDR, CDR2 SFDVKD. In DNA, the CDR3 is TGTGCCACCAGTGATCCGGGGGAAAACAATGAGCAGTTCTTC. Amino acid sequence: CATSDPGENNEQFF.